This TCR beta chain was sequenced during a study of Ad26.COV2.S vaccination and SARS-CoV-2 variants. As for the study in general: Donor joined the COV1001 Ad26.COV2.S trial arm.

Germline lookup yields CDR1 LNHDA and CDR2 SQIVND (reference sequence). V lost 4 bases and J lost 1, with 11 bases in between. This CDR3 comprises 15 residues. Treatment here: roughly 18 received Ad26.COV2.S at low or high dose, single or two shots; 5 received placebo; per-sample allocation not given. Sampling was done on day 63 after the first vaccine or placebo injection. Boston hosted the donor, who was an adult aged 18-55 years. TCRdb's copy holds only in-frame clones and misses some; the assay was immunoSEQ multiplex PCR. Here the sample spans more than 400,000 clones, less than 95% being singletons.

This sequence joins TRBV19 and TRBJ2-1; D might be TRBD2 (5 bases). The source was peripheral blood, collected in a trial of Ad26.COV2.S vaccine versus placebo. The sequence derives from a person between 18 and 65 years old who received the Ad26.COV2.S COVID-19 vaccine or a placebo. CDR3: CASSNGGPSYNEQFF. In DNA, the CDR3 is TGTGCCAGTAGTAACGGCGGGCCTTCCTACAATGAGCAGTTCTTC.